This T cell receptor (beta chain) is drawn from a study of shared clonotypes between healthy human individuals. The wider study: Plates per donor: three CD4 naive, three CD4 memory, two CD8 naive, one CD8 memory.

This CDR3 contains 11 residues. Trimming cost V 5 bases and J 7 bases, with 8 bases left between them. CDR1 is SEHNR and CDR2 is FQNEAQ in the germline V gene (reference sequence). Of note for this clone: The target antigen is unknown.

Study results and caveats: Naive CD4 clonotypes overlapped across a handful of donors at roughly 5.1%.

Profiling relied on immunoSEQ multiplex PCR, and the TCRdb table lists in-frame clones only, not all of them. The table records about 2.4 million clones, 93% of them present only once. V and J are TRBV7-9 and TRBJ2-5; unclear D gene. The clonotype was recovered from a man aged 18 to 29 in good health. Some clones in this sample may be carry-over from other donors' samples. The sample was naive CD4+ T cells from PBMCs. Subset defined: CD45RA+ positively selected. The CDR3 sequence is CASSLITTQYF. The CDR3 nucleotides are TGTGCCAGCAGCCTAATAACGACCCAGTACTTC.